Listed below are T cell receptor beta chains from one sample, sequenced in a study of blood T cell repertoires in COVID-19. Assay: immunoSEQ multiplex PCR; the TCRdb copy retains only in-frame clones and omits some. The sample lists about 270,000 clones, 65% to 90% occurring once. Material for sequencing was PBMCs or T cells enriched from blood (not recorded which). These TCRs come from a young man who had recovered from COVID-19. Each CDR3 is given with its conserved first and last residue. A D gene is named only where the DNA matches it firmly. Clone size is not always given. Where it is, it says once, few, many or a class for expanded clones.

D: .
size: .
V: TRBV6-5
J: TRBJ1-1
CDR3: CASTQNGREGFF
DNA: TGTGCCAGCACTCAAAATGGACGGGAAGGTTTCTTT

D: TRBD1
size: few
V: TRBV6-2/TRBV6-3
J: TRBJ2-2
CDR3: CASSYTTGRPGELFF
DNA: TGTGCCAGCAGTTACACGACAGGGCGGCCCGGGGAGCTGTTTTTT

D: TRBD1
size: .
V: TRBV4-1
J: TRBJ1-5
CDR3: CASSLEGTVNSNQPQHF
DNA: TGCGCCAGCAGCCTGGAAGGGACAGTTAATAGCAATCAGCCCCAGCATTTT

D: .
size: .
V: TRBV2
J: TRBJ2-5
CDR3: CASSEGEARPQETQYF
DNA: TGTGCCAGCAGTGAAGGAGAAGCGCGGCCACAAGAGACCCAGTACTTC

D: TRBD1
size: few
V: TRBV7-6
J: TRBJ1-2
CDR3: CASSLASGTGDGYTF
DNA: TGTGCCAGCAGCTTAGCGTCCGGGACAGGGGATGGCTACACCTTC

D: TRBD1
size: .
V: TRBV18
J: TRBJ2-2
CDR3: CASSLNLHDRQGSNTGELFF
DNA: TGTGCCAGCTCACTCAACCTGCACGATCGACAGGGTTCGAACACCGGGGAGCTGTTTTTT

D: TRBD1
size: .
V: TRBV6-5
J: TRBJ1-1
CDR3: CASSFRRQGVEAFF
DNA: TGTGCCAGCAGTTTTCGACGACAGGGGGTTGAAGCTTTCTTT

D: .
size: .
V: TRBV10-2
J: TRBJ1-5
CDR3: CASSEPSGGSNQPQHF
DNA: TGCGCCAGCAGTGAGCCGTCGGGGGGGTCCAATCAGCCCCAGCATTTT

D: TRBD1
size: .
V: TRBV7-9
J: TRBJ2-2
CDR3: CASSLAYFSGTGDTGELFF
DNA: TGTGCCAGCAGCTTAGCGTACTTTTCCGGGACAGGGGACACCGGGGAGCTGTTTTTT

D: TRBD1
size: .
V: TRBV6-2/TRBV6-3
J: TRBJ1-2
CDR3: CASSRLTGANYGYTF
DNA: TGTGCCAGCAGCAGACTAACAGGGGCGAACTATGGCTACACCTTC

D: .
size: .
V: TRBV20-1
J: TRBJ2-1
CDR3: CSASTPNDYEQFF
DNA: TGCAGTGCTAGTACGCCAAATGACTATGAGCAGTTCTTC

D: .
size: .
V: TRBV5-5
J: TRBJ2-2
CDR3: CASSRNTGELFF
DNA: TGTGCCAGCAGTCGGAACACCGGGGAGCTGTTTTTT

D: TRBD1
size: .
V: TRBV28
J: TRBJ1-5
CDR3: CASSLDRVRNQPQHF
DNA: TGTGCCAGCAGCTTGGACAGGGTAAGAAATCAGCCCCAGCATTTT

D: .
size: .
V: TRBV28
J: TRBJ2-5
CDR3: CATLAWETQYF
DNA: TGTGCCACACTAGCCTGGGAGACCCAGTACTTC

D: .
size: few
V: TRBV7-9
J: TRBJ1-5
CDR3: CASSGQFSNQPQHF
DNA: TGTGCCAGCAGCGGCCAGTTTAGCAATCAGCCCCAGCATTTT

D: .
size: .
V: TRBV7-3
J: TRBJ2-1
CDR3: CASSLIVNNEQFF
DNA: TGTGCCAGCAGCTTAATCGTTAACAATGAGCAGTTCTTC

D: .
size: .
V: TRBV28
J: TRBJ2-1
CDR3: CASSDSGGHNEQFF
DNA: TGTGCCAGCAGTGATAGCGGAGGGCACAATGAGCAGTTCTTC

D: TRBD1
size: .
V: TRBV5-4
J: TRBJ2-7
CDR3: CASSQTGTGPYEQYF
DNA: TGTGCCAGCAGCCAAACCGGGACAGGACCCTACGAGCAGTACTTC

D: .
size: .
V: TRBV10-3
J: TRBJ1-1
CDR3: CAISERQASNTEAFF
DNA: TGTGCCATCAGTGAGAGGCAGGCCTCGAACACTGAAGCTTTCTTT

D: TRBD1
size: once
V: TRBV19
J: TRBJ1-2
CDR3: CASSIARTGGYGYTF
DNA: TGTGCCAGTAGTATCGCCAGGACAGGGGGGTATGGCTACACCTTC

D: TRBD2
size: few
V: TRBV10-3
J: TRBJ2-7
CDR3: CAISGTSGSLKNEQYF
DNA: TGTGCCATCAGTGGGACTAGCGGGAGTTTGAAAAACGAGCAGTACTTC

D: TRBD1
size: .
V: TRBV6-5
J: TRBJ1-2
CDR3: CASSSRTGGARYGYTF
DNA: TGTGCCAGCAGTTCCCGGACAGGGGGCGCAAGATATGGCTACACCTTC

D: .
size: few
V: TRBV19
J: TRBJ1-5
CDR3: CASSIGRFSNQPQHF
DNA: TGTGCCAGTAGTATAGGCAGGTTTAGCAATCAGCCCCAGCATTTT

D: TRBD1
size: .
V: TRBV5-5
J: TRBJ1-2
CDR3: CASSLGDRAYYGYTF
DNA: TGTGCCAGCAGCTTGGGGGACAGGGCCTACTATGGCTACACCTTC

D: TRBD1
size: .
V: TRBV13
J: TRBJ1-2
CDR3: CASSPPGQRALGYTF
DNA: TGTGCCAGCAGTCCCCCGGGACAGCGAGCACTTGGCTACACCTTC

D: TRBD1
size: .
V: TRBV27
J: TRBJ2-2
CDR3: CASTRGPGTGELFF
DNA: TGTGCCAGCACGAGGGGGCCTGGGACCGGGGAGCTGTTTTTT

D: .
size: .
V: TRBV3-1/TRBV3-2
J: TRBJ2-2
CDR3: CASSHVRDINTGELFF
DNA: TGTGCCAGCAGCCACGTCCGGGACATCAACACCGGGGAGCTGTTTTTT

D: TRBD1
size: .
V: TRBV19
J: TRBJ1-2
CDR3: CASSDWMSRDRGSGYTF
DNA: TGTGCCAGTAGTGACTGGATGTCCCGGGACAGGGGATCTGGCTACACCTTC

D: TRBD1
size: .
V: TRBV6-5
J: TRBJ2-2
CDR3: CASSQTGDTGELFF
DNA: TGTGCCAGCAGTCAAACAGGGGACACCGGGGAGCTGTTTTTT

D: .
size: .
V: TRBV2
J: TRBJ2-5
CDR3: CASSEGRWVAEETQYF
DNA: TGTGCCAGCAGTGAAGGGCGGTGGGTAGCGGAAGAGACCCAGTACTTC

D: TRBD2
size: once
V: TRBV4-1
J: TRBJ2-7
CDR3: CASSQDSLAGSDEQYF
DNA: TGCGCCAGCAGCCAAGATTCACTAGCGGGGTCCGACGAGCAGTACTTC

D: TRBD1
size: .
V: TRBV4-2
J: TRBJ1-2
CDR3: CASSQDLGQGYGYTF
DNA: TGTGCCAGCAGCCAAGATCTCGGACAGGGCTATGGCTACACCTTC

D: .
size: .
V: TRBV30
J: TRBJ1-3
CDR3: CAWGATGNSGNTIYF
DNA: TGTGCCTGGGGGGCCACAGGTAACTCTGGAAACACCATATATTTT

D: TRBD1
size: many
V: TRBV4-1
J: TRBJ1-5
CDR3: CASSQAGTALGQPQHF
DNA: TGCGCCAGCAGCCAGGCTGGGACAGCCCTCGGGCAGCCCCAGCATTTT

D: .
size: .
V: TRBV19
J: TRBJ1-6
CDR3: CASTHYGGIADNSPLHF
DNA: TGTGCCAGTACTCATTACGGGGGGATCGCTGATAATTCACCCCTCCACTTT

D: TRBD2
size: .
V: TRBV3-1/TRBV3-2
J: TRBJ2-1
CDR3: CASSRGLAGEVNEQFF
DNA: TGTGCCAGCAGCCGCGGACTAGCGGGAGAGGTCAATGAGCAGTTCTTC

D: .
size: .
V: TRBV12-3/TRBV12-4
J: TRBJ1-5
CDR3: CASRGEGVLPQHF
DNA: TGTGCCAGCAGGGGGGAGGGTGTGCTACCCCAGCATTTT

D: .
size: .
V: TRBV21-1
J: TRBJ1-5
CDR3: CASSKVVRVGQLHSNQPQHF
DNA: TGTGCCAGCAGCAAAGTGGTGAGGGTAGGACAGTTACATAGCAATCAGCCCCAGCATTTT

D: TRBD2
size: .
V: TRBV7-3
J: TRBJ2-2
CDR3: CASSFAGGGTGELFF
DNA: TGTGCCAGCAGCTTTGCGGGAGGGGGCACCGGGGAGCTGTTTTTT

D: TRBD2
size: .
V: TRBV7-7
J: TRBJ2-7
CDR3: CASSPGSGRAGEQYF
DNA: TGTGCTAGCAGTCCCGGGAGCGGGAGGGCCGGGGAGCAGTACTTC

D: .
size: .
V: TRBV28
J: TRBJ1-3
CDR3: CASSFRNTIYF
DNA: TGTGCCAGCAGTTTCAGGAACACCATATATTTT

D: .
size: few
V: TRBV7-8
J: TRBJ1-1
CDR3: CASSRLAEYSEAFF
DNA: TGTGCCAGCAGTCGTCTAGCAGAGTACTCTGAAGCTTTCTTT

D: .
size: .
V: TRBV9
J: TRBJ1-1
CDR3: CASSGGAGTEAFF
DNA: TGTGCCAGCAGTGGAGGGGCAGGGACTGAAGCTTTCTTT

D: .
size: .
V: TRBV21-1
J: TRBJ2-7
CDR3: CASSKEKGGQDEQYF
DNA: TGTGCCAGCAGCAAAGAGAAAGGTGGACAGGACGAGCAGTACTTC

D: .
size: .
V: TRBV5-1
J: TRBJ1-1
CDR3: CASSLESGSGAFF
DNA: TGCGCCAGCAGCTTGGAATCGGGGAGTGGAGCTTTCTTT

D: TRBD2
size: .
V: TRBV10-2
J: TRBJ2-7
CDR3: CASSLAGAYTYEQYF
DNA: TGCGCCAGCAGTTTAGCGGGAGCCTACACGTACGAGCAGTACTTC

D: .
size: .
V: TRBV28
J: TRBJ2-5
CDR3: CASSSPMSGSGETQYF
DNA: TGTGCCAGCAGTTCCCCAATGAGTGGGAGTGGTGAGACCCAGTACTTC

D: TRBD1
size: .
V: TRBV18
J: TRBJ1-6
CDR3: CASSPETGELGSPLHF
DNA: TGTGCCAGCTCACCTGAGACAGGGGAACTAGGTTCACCCCTCCACTTT

D: .
size: few
V: TRBV12-5
J: TRBJ1-6
CDR3: CASGLVLPGRGSPLHF
DNA: TGTGCTAGTGGTTTGGTACTTCCAGGGAGGGGTTCACCCCTCCACTTT

D: TRBD1
size: .
V: TRBV27
J: TRBJ2-3
CDR3: CASSLGQGPTDTQYF
DNA: TGTGCCAGCAGCCTGGGACAGGGACCCACAGATACGCAGTATTTT

D: .
size: .
V: TRBV5-6
J: TRBJ1-2
CDR3: CASSPKWTDYGYTF
DNA: TGTGCCAGCAGCCCGAAGTGGACAGACTATGGCTACACCTTC

D: .
size: .
V: TRBV10-3
J: TRBJ2-2
CDR3: CAISESSELFLSNTGELFF
DNA: TGTGCCATCAGTGAGAGTAGCGAGCTCTTTCTCTCGAACACCGGGGAGCTGTTTTTT

D: TRBD1
size: .
V: TRBV6-5
J: TRBJ1-1
CDR3: CASRDRGGNTEAFF
DNA: TGTGCCAGCAGGGACAGGGGGGGAAACACTGAAGCTTTCTTT